This TCR beta chain was retrieved from a study of blood T cell repertoires in COVID-19. This CDR3 comprises 13 residues. Germline V CDR1 and CDR2: MNHEY, SVGEGT. V gave up 2 bases and J gave up 3 bases, with 8 bases separating them. TCRdb's table, derived via immunoSEQ multiplex PCR, lists solely in-frame clones and lacks some. Of just under 65,000 clones listed, around 80% were seen once; the top ten hold 14%. Sequenced sample: peripheral blood. The rearrangement uses TRBV6-2 or TRBV6-3 and TRBJ2-7; perhaps TRBD1 as D (5 bases). The TCR was taken from a man in his 60s with COVID-19, enrolled during active disease. The CDR3 reads CASSYLQGYEQYF. The CDR3 DNA sequence: TGTGCCAGCAGTTACCTGCAGGGCTACGAGCAGTACTTC.